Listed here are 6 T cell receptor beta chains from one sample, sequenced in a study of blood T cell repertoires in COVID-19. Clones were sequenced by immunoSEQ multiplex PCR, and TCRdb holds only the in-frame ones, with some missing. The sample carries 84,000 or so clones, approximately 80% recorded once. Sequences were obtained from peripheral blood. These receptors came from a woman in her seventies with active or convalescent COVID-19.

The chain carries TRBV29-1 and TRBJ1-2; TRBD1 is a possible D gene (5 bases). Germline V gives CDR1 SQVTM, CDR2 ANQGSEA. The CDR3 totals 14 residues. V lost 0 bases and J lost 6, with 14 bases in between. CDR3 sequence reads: CSVEDGNRLNGYTF. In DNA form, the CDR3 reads TGCAGCGTTGAAGATGGGAACAGGCTGAATGGCTACACCTTC.

This chain's CDR3 is CASSPTAGQNQPQHF. The DNA for the CDR3 is TGTGCCAGCAGCCCGACGGCAGGTCAGAATCAGCCCCAGCATTTT. The rearrangement uses TRBV7-2 and TRBJ1-5, with D unclear. Per germline, CDR1 SGHTA and CDR2 FQGNSA. The length of the CDR3 is 15 residues. Between the trimmed V and J ends, which lost 5 bases and 4 bases, there was a span of 15 bases. Combining the CDR3 with reference TRBV7-2 and TRBJ1-5 gives the whole variable domain GAGVSQSPSNKVTEKGKDVELRCDPISGHTALYWYRQSLGQGLEFLIYFQGNSAPDKSGLPSDRFSAERTGGSVSTLTIQRTQQEDSAVYLCASSPTAGQNQPQHFGDGTRLSIL.

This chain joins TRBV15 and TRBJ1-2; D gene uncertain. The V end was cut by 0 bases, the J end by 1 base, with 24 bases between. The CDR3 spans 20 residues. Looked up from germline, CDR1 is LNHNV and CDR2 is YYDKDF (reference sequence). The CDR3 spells CATSRDFDVEGPAGNYGYTF. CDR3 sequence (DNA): TGTGCCACCAGCAGAGATTTCGACGTCGAAGGCCCCGCGGGTAACTATGGCTACACCTTC.

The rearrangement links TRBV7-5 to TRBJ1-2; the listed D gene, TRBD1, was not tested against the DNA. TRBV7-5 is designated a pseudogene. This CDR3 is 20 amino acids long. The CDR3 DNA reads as TGTGCCAGAAGCCTCCGACAGGGGGCGCGACTTCGCTTTGCCCACTATGGCTACACCTTC. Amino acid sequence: CARSLRQGARLRFAHYGYTF.

CDR3 loop: CASSPSTGTGYGYTF. The DNA for the CDR3 is TGTGCCAGCAGCCCCTCAACCGGGACAGGGTATGGCTACACCTTC. The chain couples TRBV3-1 (or the pseudogene TRBV3-2) to TRBJ1-2; 9 bases are shared with TRBD1. Per germline, CDR1 LGHDT and CDR2 YNNKEL (reference sequence). Trimming cost V 4 bases and J 5 bases; bases outside gene matches: 8. The length of the CDR3 is 15 residues.

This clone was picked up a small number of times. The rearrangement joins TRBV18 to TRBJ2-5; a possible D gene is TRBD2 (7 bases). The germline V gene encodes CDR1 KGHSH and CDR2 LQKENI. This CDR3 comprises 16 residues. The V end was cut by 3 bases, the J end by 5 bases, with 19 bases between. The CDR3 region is CASSPNRRGPRETQYF. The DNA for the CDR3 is TGTGCCAGCTCACCGAATCGGCGGGGGCCGAGGGAGACCCAGTACTTC.